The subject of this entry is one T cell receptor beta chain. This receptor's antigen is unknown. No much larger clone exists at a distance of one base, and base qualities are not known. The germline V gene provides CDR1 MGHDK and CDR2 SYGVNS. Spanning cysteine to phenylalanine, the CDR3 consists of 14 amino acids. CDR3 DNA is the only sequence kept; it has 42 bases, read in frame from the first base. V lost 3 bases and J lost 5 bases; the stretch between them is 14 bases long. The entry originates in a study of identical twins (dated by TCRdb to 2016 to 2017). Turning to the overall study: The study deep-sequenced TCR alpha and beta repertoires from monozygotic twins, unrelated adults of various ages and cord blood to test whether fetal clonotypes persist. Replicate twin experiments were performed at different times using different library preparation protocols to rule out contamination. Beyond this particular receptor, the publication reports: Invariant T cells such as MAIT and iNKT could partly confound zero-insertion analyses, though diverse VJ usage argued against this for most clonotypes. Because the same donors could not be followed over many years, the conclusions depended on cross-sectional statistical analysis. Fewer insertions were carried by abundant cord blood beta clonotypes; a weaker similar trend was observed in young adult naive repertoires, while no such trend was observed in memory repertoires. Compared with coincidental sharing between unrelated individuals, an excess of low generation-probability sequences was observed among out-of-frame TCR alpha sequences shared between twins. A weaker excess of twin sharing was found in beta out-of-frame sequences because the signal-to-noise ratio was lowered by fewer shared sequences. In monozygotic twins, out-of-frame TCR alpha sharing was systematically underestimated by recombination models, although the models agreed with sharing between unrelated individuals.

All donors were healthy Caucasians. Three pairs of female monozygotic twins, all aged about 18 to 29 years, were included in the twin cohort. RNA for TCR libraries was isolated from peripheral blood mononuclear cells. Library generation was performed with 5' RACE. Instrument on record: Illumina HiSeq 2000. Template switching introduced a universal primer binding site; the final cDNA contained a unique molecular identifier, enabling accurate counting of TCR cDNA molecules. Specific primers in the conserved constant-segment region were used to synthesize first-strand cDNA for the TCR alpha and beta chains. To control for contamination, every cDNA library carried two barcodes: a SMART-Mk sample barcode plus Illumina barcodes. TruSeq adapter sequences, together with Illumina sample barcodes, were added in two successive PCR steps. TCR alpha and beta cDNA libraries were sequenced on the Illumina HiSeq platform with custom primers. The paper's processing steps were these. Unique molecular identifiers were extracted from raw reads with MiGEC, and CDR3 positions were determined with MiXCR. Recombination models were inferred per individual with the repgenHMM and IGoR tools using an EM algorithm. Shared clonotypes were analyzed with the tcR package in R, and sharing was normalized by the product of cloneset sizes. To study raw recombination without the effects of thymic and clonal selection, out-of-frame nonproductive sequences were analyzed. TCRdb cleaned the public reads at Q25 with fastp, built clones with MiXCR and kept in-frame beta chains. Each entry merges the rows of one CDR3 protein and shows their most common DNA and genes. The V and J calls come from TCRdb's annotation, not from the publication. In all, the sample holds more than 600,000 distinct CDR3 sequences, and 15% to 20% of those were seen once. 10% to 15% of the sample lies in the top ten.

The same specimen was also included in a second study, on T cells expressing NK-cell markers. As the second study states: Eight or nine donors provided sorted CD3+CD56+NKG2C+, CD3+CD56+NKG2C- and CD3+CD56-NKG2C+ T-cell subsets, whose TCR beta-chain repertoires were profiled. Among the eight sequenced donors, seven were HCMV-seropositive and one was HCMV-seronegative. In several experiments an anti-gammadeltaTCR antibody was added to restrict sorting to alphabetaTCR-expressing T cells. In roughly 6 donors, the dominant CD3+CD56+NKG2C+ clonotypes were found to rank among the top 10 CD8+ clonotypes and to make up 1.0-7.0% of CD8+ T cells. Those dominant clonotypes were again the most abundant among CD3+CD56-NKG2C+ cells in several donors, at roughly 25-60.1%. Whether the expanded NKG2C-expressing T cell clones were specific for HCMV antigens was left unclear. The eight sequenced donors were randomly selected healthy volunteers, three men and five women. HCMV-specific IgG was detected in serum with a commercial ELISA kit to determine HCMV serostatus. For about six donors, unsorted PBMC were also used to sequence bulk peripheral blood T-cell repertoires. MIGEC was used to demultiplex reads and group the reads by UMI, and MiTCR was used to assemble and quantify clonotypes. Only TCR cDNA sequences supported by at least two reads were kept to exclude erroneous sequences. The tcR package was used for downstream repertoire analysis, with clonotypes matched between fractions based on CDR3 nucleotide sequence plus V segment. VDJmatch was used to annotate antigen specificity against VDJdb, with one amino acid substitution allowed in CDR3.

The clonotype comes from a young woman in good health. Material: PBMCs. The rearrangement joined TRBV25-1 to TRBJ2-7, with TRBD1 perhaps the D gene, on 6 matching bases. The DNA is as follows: TGTGCCAGCAGTGAGGGAAGGGGGTCCCACGAGCAGTACTTC. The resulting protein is CASSEGRGSHEQYF.